This T cell receptor beta chain comes out of a study of breast tumors, draining lymph nodes, adjacent tissues. Study-level points and caveats: Compared with lymph nodes, tumors were less diverse; compared with nontumor tissue, more.

As to this clonotype: The antigen remains undetermined. This may be a read error, as it is one base from a much larger clone. This likely comes from a read error, as the CDR3 has no conserved phenylalanine or tryptophan at its end.

Via MiXCR, TCRdb re-called the multiplex PCR reads, giving one row per CDR3 protein. The table lists over 70,000 distinct CDR3 sequences, around 30% of them singletons. Axillary draining lymph nodes of breast cancer patients supplied the node samples. The CDR3 extends over 15 amino acids. Germline V CDR1 and CDR2: MDHEN, SYDVKM. The V end was cut by 1 base, the J end by 11 bases, with 18 bases between. This chain links TRBV28 with TRBJ1-5, with D maybe TRBD1 (6 bases). Input material: axillary lymph node tissue. The sequence was obtained from a female donor with breast cancer. Some clones in this sample may be carry-over from other donors' samples. CDR3 sequence: CASSLLGGQTWAQHL. In DNA form, the CDR3 reads TGTGCCAGCAGTTTATTAGGAGGACAGACGTGGGCCCAGCATCTT.